This T cell receptor beta chain was profiled in a study of T cell responses to AZD1222 COVID-19 vaccine (dated by TCRdb to the early 2020s). Concerning the study at large: Because spike-specific TCR depth and breadth did not differ between the two schedules, AZD1222 recipients who got a second dose at roughly 4 weeks were pooled with those who got a second dose at roughly 12 weeks. TCR sequencing was performed for roughly 240 trial participants, of whom about 200 were given two doses of AZD1222 and approximately 25 were given two doses of MenACWY control vaccine. Enrollment into the trials was organized by age into subgroups of 18-55, 56-69 and 70-plus years, and those subgroups contained roughly 150, 30 and 60 TCR-sequenced participants, respectively.

To note about this clone: Its antigen has not been determined. No quality values exist for individual bases; no much larger clone is one base distant.

The full study reports these points: Reportedly, almost half of the unique spike-specific TCRs recognized epitopes lying outside the regions that are mutated in the B.1.351 and B.1.1.7 variants. Vaccine-associated CD4 TCRs spanned the whole spike protein, with dominant responses in regions 160-218 and 743-854. Participants were mostly white British and included more females than males, and it was suggested by the authors that clonal diversity may have been underestimated. In the small 56-69-year group, the increase in depth fell short of significance, most likely because of low power. Because no day 14 peak-response samples were available, the repertoires could be characterized only after the peak T cell response. Conclusions about previously exposed vaccinees are limited because only six or seven AZD1222 recipients were SARS-CoV-2 seropositive at baseline. After two AZD1222 doses, both the breadth and the depth of spike-specific TCRs were significantly higher than at day 0 and than in MenACWY recipients.

Interpreted using the paper, the time point label stands for: baseline before first vaccination. Vaccinee samples were obtained from the UK trials COV001 and COV002, which included a single-blind randomized controlled phase 2/3 trial of AZD1222 (ChAdOx1 nCoV-19) in healthy adults. For TCRbeta chain sequencing, PBMC samples were collected from trial participants at day 0 and at day 28 after the second dose. The V end loses 7 bases and the J end loses 0 bases, and a stretch of 15 bases separates them. According to the germline V gene, CDR1 reads SGHAT and CDR2 reads FQNNGV. The CDR3, from cysteine to phenylalanine, totals 15 residues. CDR3 DNA only is kept here, 45 bases in frame from base 1. The CDR3 regions of human TCRbeta chains were analyzed by immunosequencing. Concerning the study's data processing: TCRs in the repertoires were matched against a reference library of SARS-CoV-2-specific TCRs that had been generated with the MIRA antigen-specificity platform. Breadth meant the fraction of unique TCRs that were SARS-CoV-2-associated, whereas depth meant the fraction of total T cells that were SARS-CoV-2-associated. Using the MIRA data, each spike-specific TCR was assigned both to the spike region to which the TCR was reactive and to a CD4 or CD8 class. Log10-transformed breadth and depth values were compared by one-way ANOVA with Sidak's multiple comparisons tests. The immuneACCESS repertoire file appears here via TCRdb, limited to in-frame rearrangements. These files lack a portion of the clones; in checked studies, under half of the deficit traces to unresolved V genes, and the cause of the others is not known. V, J and clone size were drawn from that table, and D and trimming were deduced from the DNA. The sample contains 80,000 to 90,000 clones, approximately 89% of them found a single time. 2% to 2.5% of the sample is held by the ten biggest clonotypes.

The chain employs TRBV11-2 and TRBJ1-1; 5 matching bases give a weak D call of TRBD1. This receptor was identified in an adult in good health. The specimen was peripheral blood, collected on day 0 of AZD1222 vaccination. The sequence in DNA is TGTGCCAGCACCCCCCGGGGGGTAATGAACACTGAAGCTTTCTTT. This gives the protein CASTPRGVMNTEAFF.